This TCR beta chain appears in the sequencing data of a study of T cells in Graves' hyperthyroidism and ophthalmopathy. Study-wide results and limits: Most clonotypes expanded in thyroid above 0.001 were likewise present in blood.

The table lists this clonotype with many counts. Its antigen is not known. Template material for amplifying TCR beta CDR3 regions consisted of RNA transcripts. The TCR CDR3 was amplified in a first-round RT-PCR using the HTBI primer set. Each CDR3 protein is one row after TCRdb ran MiXCR on the multiplex PCR reads. The sample yields 750,000 to 950,000 distinct CDR3 sequences, roughly 40% seen once. V lost 8 bases to trimming and J lost 8 bases; unmatched junction nucleotides: 4. CDR1 and CDR2 (germline): WSHSY, SAAADI. This CDR3 is 11 amino acids long. The chain employs TRBV10-2 and TRBJ1-1, with TRBD1 identical over 8 bases. This receptor was taken from a man between 18 and 35 years old with Graves' hyperthyroidism. Sequenced sample: blood. CDR3 nucleotide sequence: TGCGCCAGCTGGCGACAGGGGGAAGCTTTCTTT. This sequence encodes CASWRQGEAFF.